This T cell receptor beta chain was sequenced for a study of a mutant IDH1 vaccine in newly diagnosed glioma. Study at large: Initiation of the vaccine course occurred 4-6 weeks after radiotherapy alone, or alongside temozolomide cycles. A roughly 60% male, about 38% female split and a mean age of around 41 years characterized treated patients.

This CDR3 contains 15 residues. Between the trimmed V and J ends, which lost 5 bases and 9 bases, there was a span of 20 bases. CDR1 and CDR2 from the germline V gene are SGHAT and FQNNGV. Here immunoSEQ multiplex PCR was the method, and the copy in TCRdb shows in-frame clones only, minus some. Among tens of thousands of clones listed, over 70% were seen once. Time point indicated: week 47, end of study. Doses comprised 300 ug of mutant IDH1 20-mer peptide each, plus topical imiquimod. In weeks 1, 3, 5, 7, 11, 15, 19 and 23, patients were immunized, eight times in all. Study-wide findings and caveats: Induction of immune responses by the vaccine occurred in about 93% of patients.

Points on this clone: What it binds is unknown.

The sample in question was PBMCs, obtained from a glioma patient whose treatment included an IDH1 peptide vaccine. The chain has TRBV11-2 and TRBJ2-1; D perhaps matches TRBD1 (6 bases). The clonotype originates from a man aged 35 to 55 with glioma. CDR3 loop: CASSPAQGRRSEQFF. The CDR3 DNA sequence: TGTGCCAGCAGCCCAGCGCAGGGGCGGCGAAGTGAGCAGTTCTTC.